There are a few counts of the clone carrying this T cell receptor beta chain. Its specificity is not known. This record belongs to a study of response to subunit inactivated influenza vaccine. Study-level findings and limits: The study's authors posited that every seasonal influenza vaccination enlists few new T cells.

Germline CDR1 SGDLS, CDR2 YYNGEE. V lost 0 bases, J lost 7 bases, and 17 bases lay in between. This CDR3 has 16 amino acids. Using its own MiXCR run on the RT-PCR reads, TCRdb lists one record per CDR3 protein. Of 550,000 to 800,000 distinct CDR3 sequences in the sample, more than 15% were seen once. V is TRBV9 and J is TRBJ2-1, with D perhaps given as TRBD1 or TRBD2 (6 bases each). This receptor was taken from a man in his fifties who received an inactivated influenza vaccine. Sequences were derived from PBMCs from blood, sampled about 11 days after vaccination. The CDR3 DNA sequence: TGTGCCAGCAGCGTAGCTACCGCATGGAGGGGGAATGAGCAGTTCTTC. Amino acids: CASSVATAWRGNEQFF.